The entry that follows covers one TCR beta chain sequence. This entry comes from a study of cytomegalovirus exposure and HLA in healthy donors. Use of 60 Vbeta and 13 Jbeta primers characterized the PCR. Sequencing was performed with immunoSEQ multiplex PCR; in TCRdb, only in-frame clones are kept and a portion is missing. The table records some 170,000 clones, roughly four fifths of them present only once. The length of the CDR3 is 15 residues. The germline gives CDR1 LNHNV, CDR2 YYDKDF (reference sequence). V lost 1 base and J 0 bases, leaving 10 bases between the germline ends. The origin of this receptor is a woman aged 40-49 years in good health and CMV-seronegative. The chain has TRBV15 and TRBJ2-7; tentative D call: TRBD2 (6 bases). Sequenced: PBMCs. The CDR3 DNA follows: TGTGCCACCAGCAGAGGAGTGGGGGGCTCCTACGAGCAGTACTTC. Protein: CATSRGVGGSYEQYF.